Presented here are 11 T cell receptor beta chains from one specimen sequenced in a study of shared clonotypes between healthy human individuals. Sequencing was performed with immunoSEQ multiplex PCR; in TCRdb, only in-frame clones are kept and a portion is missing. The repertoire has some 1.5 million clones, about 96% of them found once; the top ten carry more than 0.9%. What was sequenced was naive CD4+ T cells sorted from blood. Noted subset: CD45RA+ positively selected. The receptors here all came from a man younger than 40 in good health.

CDR3 in amino acids: CSVVPAGKEETQYF. In DNA, the CDR3 is TGCAGCGTTGTTCCGGCAGGGAAAGAAGAGACCCAGTACTTC. The gene calls are TRBV29-1 and TRBJ2-5; a possible D gene is TRBD1 (5 bases). This CDR3 comprises 14 residues. Germline V gene lookup returns CDR1 SQVTM and CDR2 ANQGSEA. Trimming took 4 bases from V and 3 from J, leaving 15 bases between them.

DNA for the CDR3: TGCAACATGAACCCACCAGATACGCAGTATTTT. It codes for CNMNPPDTQYF. The chain couples TRBV20-1 to TRBJ2-3; D remains ambiguous. Germline-derived CDR1 and CDR2 are DFQATT and SNEGSKA (reference sequence). The CDR3 has 11 amino acids.

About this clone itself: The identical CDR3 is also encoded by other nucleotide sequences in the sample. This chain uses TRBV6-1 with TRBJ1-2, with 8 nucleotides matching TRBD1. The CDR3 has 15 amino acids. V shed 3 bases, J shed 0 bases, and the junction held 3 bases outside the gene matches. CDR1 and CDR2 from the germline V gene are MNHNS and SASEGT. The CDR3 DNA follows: TGTGCCAGCAGTGAGGGACAGGCCACTAACTATGGCTACACCTTC. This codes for CASSEGQATNYGYTF.

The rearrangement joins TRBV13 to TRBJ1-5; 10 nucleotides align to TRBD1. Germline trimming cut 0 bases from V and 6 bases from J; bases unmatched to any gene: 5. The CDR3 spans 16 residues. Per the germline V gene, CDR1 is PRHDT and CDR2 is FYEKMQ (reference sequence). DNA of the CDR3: TGTGCCAGCAGCTTAGGATCCGGGACAGGGGCTCAGCCCCAGCATTTT. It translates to CASSLGSGTGAQPQHF.

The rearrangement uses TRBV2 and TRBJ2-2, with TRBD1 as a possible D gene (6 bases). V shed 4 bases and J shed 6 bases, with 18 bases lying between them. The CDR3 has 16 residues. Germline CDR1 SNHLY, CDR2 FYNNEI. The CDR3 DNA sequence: TGTGCCAGCAGTGTGCGACAGGTCGATCTATCCGGGGAGCTGTTTTTT. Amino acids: CASSVRQVDLSGELFF.

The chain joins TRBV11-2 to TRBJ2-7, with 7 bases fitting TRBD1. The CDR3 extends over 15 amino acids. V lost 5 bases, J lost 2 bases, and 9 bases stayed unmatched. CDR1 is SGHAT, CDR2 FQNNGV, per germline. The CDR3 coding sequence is TGTGCCAGCAGCAGACGACAGGGATTCCCCTACGAGCAGTACTTC. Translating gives CASSRRQGFPYEQYF.

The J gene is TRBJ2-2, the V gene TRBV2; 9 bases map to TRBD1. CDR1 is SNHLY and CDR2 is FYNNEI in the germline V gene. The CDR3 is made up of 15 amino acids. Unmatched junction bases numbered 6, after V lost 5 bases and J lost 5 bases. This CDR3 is CASSLGQGGTGELFF. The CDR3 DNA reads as TGTGCCAGCAGTTTGGGACAGGGCGGGACCGGGGAGCTGTTTTTT.

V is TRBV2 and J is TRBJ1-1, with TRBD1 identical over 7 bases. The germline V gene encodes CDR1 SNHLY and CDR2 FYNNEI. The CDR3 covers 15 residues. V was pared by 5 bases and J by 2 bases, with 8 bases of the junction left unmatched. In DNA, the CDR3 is TGTGCCAGCAGTTTGAAGGGACAGCGTAACACTGAAGCTTTCTTT. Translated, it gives CASSLKGQRNTEAFF.

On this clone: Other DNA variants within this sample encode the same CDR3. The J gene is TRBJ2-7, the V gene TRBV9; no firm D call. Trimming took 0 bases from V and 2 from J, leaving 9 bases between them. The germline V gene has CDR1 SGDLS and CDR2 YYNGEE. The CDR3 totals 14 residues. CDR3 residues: CASSVGSTPYEQYF. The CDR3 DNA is TGTGCCAGCAGCGTAGGAAGCACACCCTACGAGCAGTACTTC.

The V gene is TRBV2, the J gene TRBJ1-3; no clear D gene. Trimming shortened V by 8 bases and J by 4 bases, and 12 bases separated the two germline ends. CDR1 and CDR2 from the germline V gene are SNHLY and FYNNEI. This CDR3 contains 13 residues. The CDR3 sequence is CASGSSAGNTIYF. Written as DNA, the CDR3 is TGTGCCAGCGGATCCTCGGCAGGAAACACCATATATTTT. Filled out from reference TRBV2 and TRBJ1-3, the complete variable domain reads EPEVTQTPSHQVTQMGQEVILRCVPISNHLYFYWYRQILGQKVEFLVSFYNNEISEKSEIFDDQFSVERPDGSNFTLKIRSTKLEDSAMYFCASGSSAGNTIYFGEGSWLTVV.

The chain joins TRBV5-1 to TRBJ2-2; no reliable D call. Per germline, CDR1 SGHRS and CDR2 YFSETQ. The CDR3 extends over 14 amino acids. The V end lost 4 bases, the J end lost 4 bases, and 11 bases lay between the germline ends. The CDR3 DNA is TGCGCCAGCAGCAGCTTCTTGGCCACCGGGGAGCTGTTTTTT. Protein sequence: CASSSFLATGELFF.